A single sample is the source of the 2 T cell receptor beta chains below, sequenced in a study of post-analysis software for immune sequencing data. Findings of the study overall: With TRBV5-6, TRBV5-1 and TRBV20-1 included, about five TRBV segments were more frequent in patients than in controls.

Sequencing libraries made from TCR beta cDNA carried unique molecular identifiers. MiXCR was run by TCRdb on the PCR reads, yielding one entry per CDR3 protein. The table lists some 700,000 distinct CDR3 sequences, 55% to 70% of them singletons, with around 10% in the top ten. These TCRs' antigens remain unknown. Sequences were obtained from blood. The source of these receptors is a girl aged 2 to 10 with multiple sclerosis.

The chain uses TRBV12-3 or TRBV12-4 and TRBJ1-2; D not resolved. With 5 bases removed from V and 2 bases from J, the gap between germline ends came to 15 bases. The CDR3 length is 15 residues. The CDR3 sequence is CASSPTGPTNYGYTF. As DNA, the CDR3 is TGTGCCAGCAGTCCAACCGGGCCCACCAACTATGGCTACACCTTC.

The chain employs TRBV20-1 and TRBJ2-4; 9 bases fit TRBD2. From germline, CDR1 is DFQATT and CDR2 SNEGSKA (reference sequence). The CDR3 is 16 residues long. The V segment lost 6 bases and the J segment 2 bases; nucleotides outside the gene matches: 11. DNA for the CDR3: TGCAGTGCCACTATAGCGGGAGTGTCGACCAAAAACATTCAGTACTTC. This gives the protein CSATIAGVSTKNIQYF.